Included here is one TCR beta chain sequence, with context. Its specificity is unknown. This entry belongs to a study of cytomegalovirus exposure and HLA in healthy donors. Regarding the study as a whole: In a later analysis, parvovirus B19, influenza, CMV and Epstein-Barr virus appeared linked to several top co-occurrence clusters.

Primers included in the PCR were 60 Vbeta and 13 Jbeta primers. Using immunoSEQ multiplex PCR, the repertoire was profiled, and TCRdb retains in-frame clones only, with some absent. The listing contains tens of thousands of clones. CDR1 and CDR2 from the germline V gene are SEHNR and FQNEAQ (reference sequence). The V gene lost 7 bases and the J gene lost 5 bases, with 8 bases spanning the gap. This CDR3 is 12 amino acids long. The V call is TRBV7-9, the J call TRBJ1-4, with unresolved D. The material sequenced was PBMCs. The clonotype comes from a woman in her thirties in good health and CMV-seronegative. CDR3 bases: TGTGCCAGCATCTCGGGGAATGAAAAACTGTTTTTT. Its protein product is CASISGNEKLFF.